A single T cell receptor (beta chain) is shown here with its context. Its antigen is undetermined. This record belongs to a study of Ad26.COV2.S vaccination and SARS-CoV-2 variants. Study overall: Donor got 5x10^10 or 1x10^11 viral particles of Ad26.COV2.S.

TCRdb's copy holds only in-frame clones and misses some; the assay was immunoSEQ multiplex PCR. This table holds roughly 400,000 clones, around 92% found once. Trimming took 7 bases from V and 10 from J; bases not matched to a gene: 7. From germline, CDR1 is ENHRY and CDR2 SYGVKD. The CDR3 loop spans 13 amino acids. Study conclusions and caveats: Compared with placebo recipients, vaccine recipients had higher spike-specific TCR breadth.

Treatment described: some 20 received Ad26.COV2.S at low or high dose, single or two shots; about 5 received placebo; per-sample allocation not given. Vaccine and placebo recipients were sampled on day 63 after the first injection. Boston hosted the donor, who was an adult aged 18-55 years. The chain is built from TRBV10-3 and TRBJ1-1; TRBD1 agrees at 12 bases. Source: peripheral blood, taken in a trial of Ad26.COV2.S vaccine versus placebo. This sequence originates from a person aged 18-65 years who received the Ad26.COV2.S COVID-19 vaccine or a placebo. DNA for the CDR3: TGTGCCATCAAGGGACAGGGGGCCGGCGGAGCTTTCTTT. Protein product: CAIKGQGAGGAFF.